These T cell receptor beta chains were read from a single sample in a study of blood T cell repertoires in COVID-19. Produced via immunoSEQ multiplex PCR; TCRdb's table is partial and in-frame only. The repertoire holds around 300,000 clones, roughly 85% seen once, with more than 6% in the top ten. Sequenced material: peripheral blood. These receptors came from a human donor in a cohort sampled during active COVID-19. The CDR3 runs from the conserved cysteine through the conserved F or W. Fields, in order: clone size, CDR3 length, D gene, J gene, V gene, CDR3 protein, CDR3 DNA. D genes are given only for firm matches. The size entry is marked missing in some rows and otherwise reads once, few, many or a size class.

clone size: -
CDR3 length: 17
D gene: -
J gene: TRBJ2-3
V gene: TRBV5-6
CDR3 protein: CASSLELGASSTDTQYF
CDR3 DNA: TGTGCCAGCAGCTTGGAGCTGGGGGCTTCTAGCACAGATACGCAGTATTTT

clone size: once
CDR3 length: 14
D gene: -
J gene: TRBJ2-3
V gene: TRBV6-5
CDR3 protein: CASSYSSLVDTQYF
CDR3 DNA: TGTGCCAGCAGTTACTCGAGCCTAGTGGATACGCAGTATTTT

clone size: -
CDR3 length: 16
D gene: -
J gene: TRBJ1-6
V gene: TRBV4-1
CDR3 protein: CASSQVGSSYNSPLHF
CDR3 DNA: TGCGCCAGCAGCCAAGTTGGGAGCTCCTATAATTCACCCCTCCACTTT

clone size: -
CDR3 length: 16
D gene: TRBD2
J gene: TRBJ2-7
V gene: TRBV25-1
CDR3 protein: CASSDPRTSGGYEQYF
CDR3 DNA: TGTGCCAGCAGTGACCCCCGGACTAGCGGGGGCTACGAGCAGTACTTC

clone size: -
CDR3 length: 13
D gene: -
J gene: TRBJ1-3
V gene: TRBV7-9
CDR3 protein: CASSLSGGNTIYF
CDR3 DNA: TGTGCCAGCAGCTTATCAGGGGGAAACACCATATATTTT

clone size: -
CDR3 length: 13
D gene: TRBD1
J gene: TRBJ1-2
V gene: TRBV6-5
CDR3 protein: CASSYRTGYGYTF
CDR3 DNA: TGTGCCAGCAGTTACCGGACAGGCTATGGCTACACCTTC

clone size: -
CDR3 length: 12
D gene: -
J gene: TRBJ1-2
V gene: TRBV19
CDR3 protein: CATRGGISGYTF
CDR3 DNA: TGTGCCACAAGGGGGGGGATCTCTGGCTACACCTTC

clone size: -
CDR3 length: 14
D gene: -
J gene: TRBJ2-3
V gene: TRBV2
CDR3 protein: CASSEGGSTDTQYF
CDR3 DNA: TGTGCCAGCAGTGAAGGCGGGAGCACAGATACGCAGTATTTT

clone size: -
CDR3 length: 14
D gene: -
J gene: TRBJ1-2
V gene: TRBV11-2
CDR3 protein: CASSLVQGNYGYTF
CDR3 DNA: TGTGCCAGCAGCTTAGTTCAGGGGAACTATGGCTACACCTTC

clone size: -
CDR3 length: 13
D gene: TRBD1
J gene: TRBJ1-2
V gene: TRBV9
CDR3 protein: CASSLGQGDGYTF
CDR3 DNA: TGTGCCAGCAGCCTCGGACAGGGTGATGGCTACACCTTC

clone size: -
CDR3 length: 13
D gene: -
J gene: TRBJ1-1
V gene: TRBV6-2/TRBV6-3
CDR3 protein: CASSYSNLAEAFF
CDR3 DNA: TGTGCCAGCAGTTACTCAAATCTTGCTGAAGCTTTCTTT

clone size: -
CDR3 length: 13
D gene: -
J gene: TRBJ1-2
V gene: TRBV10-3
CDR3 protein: CAISSRDPEGYTF
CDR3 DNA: TGTGCCATCAGTTCCCGGGATCCTGAGGGCTACACCTTC

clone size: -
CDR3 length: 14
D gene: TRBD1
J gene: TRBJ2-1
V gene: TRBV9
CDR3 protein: CASTPGGTYNEQFF
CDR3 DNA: TGTGCCAGCACCCCAGGGGGCACCTACAATGAGCAGTTCTTC

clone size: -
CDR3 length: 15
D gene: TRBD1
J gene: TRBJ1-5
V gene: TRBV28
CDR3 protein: CASRRTGASNQPQHF
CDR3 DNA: TGTGCCAGCAGGCGGACAGGGGCTAGCAATCAGCCCCAGCATTTT

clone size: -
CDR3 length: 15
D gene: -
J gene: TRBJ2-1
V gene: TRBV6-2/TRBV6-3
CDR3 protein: CASSFPEGSGDEQFF
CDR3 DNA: TGTGCCAGCAGCTTCCCGGAGGGCTCGGGCGATGAGCAGTTCTTC

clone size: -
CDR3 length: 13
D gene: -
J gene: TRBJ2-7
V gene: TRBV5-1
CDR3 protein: CASSPTDSYEQYF
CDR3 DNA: TGCGCCAGCAGCCCTACGGACAGCTACGAGCAGTACTTC

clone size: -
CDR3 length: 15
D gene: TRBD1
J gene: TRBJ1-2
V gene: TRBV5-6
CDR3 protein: CASSPGQGMAYGYTF
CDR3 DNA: TGTGCCAGCAGCCCGGGACAGGGGATGGCATATGGCTACACCTTC

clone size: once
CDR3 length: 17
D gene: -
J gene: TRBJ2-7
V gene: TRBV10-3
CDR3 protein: CAISERGLTPGIDEQYF
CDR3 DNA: TGTGCCATCAGTGAGAGGGGGTTGACACCGGGGATCGACGAGCAGTACTTC

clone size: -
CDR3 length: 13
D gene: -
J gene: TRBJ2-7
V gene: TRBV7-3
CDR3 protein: CASSLTGVGEQYF
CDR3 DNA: TGTGCCAGCAGCTTAACAGGGGTAGGTGAGCAGTACTTC

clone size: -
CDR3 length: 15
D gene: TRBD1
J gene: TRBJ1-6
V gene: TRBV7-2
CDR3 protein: CASSRDSLYNSPLHF
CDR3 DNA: TGTGCCAGCAGCCGGGACAGTCTCTATAATTCACCCCTCCACTTT

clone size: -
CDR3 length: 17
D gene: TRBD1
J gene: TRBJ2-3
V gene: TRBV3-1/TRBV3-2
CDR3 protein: CASSHPYGTEFLDTQYF
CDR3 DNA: TGTGCCAGCAGCCACCCCTATGGGACAGAATTTCTAGATACGCAGTATTTT

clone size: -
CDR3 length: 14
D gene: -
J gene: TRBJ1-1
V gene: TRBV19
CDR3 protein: CASSTPGQNTEAFF
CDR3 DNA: TGTGCCAGTAGTACCCCGGGACAGAACACTGAAGCTTTCTTT

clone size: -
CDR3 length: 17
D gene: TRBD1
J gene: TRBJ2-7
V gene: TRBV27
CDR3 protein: CASSLSSPGQSTYEQYF
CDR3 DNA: TGTGCCAGCAGTTTAAGCAGCCCGGGACAGTCAACCTACGAGCAGTACTTC

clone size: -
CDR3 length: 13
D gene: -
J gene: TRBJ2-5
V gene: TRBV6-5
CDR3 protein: CASSPVEGETQYF
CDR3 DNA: TGTGCCAGCAGTCCCGTGGAGGGGGAGACCCAGTACTTC

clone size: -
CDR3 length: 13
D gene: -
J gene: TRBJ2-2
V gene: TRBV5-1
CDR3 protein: CASSFRGTGELFF
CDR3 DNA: TGCGCCAGCAGCTTCCGGGGCACCGGGGAGCTGTTTTTT

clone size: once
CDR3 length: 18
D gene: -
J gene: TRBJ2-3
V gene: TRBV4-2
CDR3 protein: CASTREWRGPTLTDTQYF
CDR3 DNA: TGTGCCAGCACCCGGGAGTGGCGGGGGCCAACGCTCACAGATACGCAGTATTTT

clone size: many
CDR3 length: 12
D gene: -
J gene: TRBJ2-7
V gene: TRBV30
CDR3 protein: CAWTLTGYEQYF
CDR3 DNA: TGTGCCTGGACCTTAACAGGCTACGAGCAGTACTTC

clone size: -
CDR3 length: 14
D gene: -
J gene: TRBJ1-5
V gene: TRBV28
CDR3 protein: CASNSGVGNQPQHF
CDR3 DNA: TGTGCCAGCAACTCAGGGGTTGGCAATCAGCCCCAGCATTTT

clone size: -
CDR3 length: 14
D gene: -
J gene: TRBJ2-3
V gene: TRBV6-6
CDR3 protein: CASTPRVHTDTQYF
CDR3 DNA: TGTGCCAGCACTCCACGGGTTCACACAGATACGCAGTATTTT

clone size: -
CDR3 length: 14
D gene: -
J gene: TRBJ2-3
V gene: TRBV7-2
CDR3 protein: CASLLGGAWDTQYF
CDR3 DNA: TGTGCCAGCCTCCTTGGCGGGGCCTGGGATACGCAGTATTTT

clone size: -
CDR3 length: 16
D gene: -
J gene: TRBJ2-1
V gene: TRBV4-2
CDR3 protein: CASSQARGSTHNEQFF
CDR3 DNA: TGTGCCAGCAGCCAAGCTAGGGGCAGTACCCACAATGAGCAGTTCTTC

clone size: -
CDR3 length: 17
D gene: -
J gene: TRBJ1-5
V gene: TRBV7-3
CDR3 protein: CASSLKFYPAGNQPQHF
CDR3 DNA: TGTGCCAGCAGCTTAAAGTTCTACCCGGCGGGCAATCAGCCCCAGCATTTT

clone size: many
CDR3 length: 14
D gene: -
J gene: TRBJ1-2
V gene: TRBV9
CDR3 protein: CASSVVRGNYGYTF
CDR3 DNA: TGTGCCAGCAGCGTAGTTCGGGGGAACTATGGCTACACCTTC

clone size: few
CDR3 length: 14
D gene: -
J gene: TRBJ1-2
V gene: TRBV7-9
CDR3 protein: CASSSGIAGYGYTF
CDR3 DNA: TGTGCCAGCAGCTCCGGGATCGCAGGCTATGGCTACACCTTC

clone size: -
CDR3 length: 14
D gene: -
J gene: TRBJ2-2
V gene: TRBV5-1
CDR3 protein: CASSLRQGGGELFF
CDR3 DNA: TGCGCCAGCAGCTTGAGGCAGGGCGGCGGGGAGCTGTTTTTT

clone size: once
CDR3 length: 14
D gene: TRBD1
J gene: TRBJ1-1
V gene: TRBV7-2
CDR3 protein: CASSPGIGQGQAFF
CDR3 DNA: TGTGCCAGCAGCCCGGGGATAGGACAGGGGCAGGCTTTCTTT

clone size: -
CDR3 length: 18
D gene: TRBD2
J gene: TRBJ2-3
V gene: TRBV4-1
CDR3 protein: CASSQDKGGGRSTDTQYF
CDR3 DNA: TGCGCCAGCAGCCAAGATAAGGGCGGGGGGCGAAGCACAGATACGCAGTATTTT

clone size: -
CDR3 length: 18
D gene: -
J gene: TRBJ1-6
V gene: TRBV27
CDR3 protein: CASSSNPQDLRRNSPLHF
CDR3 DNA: TGTGCCAGCAGTTCAAACCCGCAAGACCTTCGCAGGAATTCACCCCTCCACTTT

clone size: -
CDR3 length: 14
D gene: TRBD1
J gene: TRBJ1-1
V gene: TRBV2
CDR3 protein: CASRAGGRNTEAFF
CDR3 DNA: TGTGCCAGCAGGGCAGGGGGACGAAACACTGAAGCTTTCTTT

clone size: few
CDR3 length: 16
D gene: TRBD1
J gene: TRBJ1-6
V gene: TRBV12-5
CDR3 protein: CASGGDRTLVGSPLHF
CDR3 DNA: TGTGCTAGTGGAGGGGACAGGACCCTGGTAGGCTCACCCCTCCACTTT

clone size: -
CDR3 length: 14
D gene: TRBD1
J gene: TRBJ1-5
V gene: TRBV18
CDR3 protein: CASSPGTGNQPQHF
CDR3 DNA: TGTGCCAGCTCACCTGGGACAGGCAATCAGCCCCAGCATTTT

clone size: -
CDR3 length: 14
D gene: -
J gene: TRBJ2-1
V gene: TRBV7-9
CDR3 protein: CASSSTGAYNEQFF
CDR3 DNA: TGTGCCAGCAGCTCAACCGGGGCCTACAATGAGCAGTTCTTC

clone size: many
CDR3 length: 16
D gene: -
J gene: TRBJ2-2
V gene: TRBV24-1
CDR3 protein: CATSDSGRGDTGELFF
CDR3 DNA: TGTGCCACCAGTGATTCCGGGCGGGGCGACACCGGGGAGCTGTTTTTT

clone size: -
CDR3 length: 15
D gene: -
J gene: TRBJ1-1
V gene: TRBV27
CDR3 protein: CASSLFMGRYTEAFF
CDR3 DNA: TGTGCCAGCAGTTTATTTATGGGGCGCTACACTGAAGCTTTCTTT

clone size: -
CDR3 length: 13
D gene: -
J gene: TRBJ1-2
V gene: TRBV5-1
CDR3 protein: CASSLGGEVGYTF
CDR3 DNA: TGCGCCAGCAGCTTGGGCGGGGAAGTTGGCTACACCTTC

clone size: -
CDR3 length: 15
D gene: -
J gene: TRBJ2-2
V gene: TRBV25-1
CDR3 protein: CASSEGRKNTGELFF
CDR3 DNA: TGTGCCAGCAGTGAAGGTAGAAAGAACACCGGGGAGCTGTTTTTT

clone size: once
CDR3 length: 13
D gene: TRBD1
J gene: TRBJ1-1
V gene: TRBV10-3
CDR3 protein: CATGKTGGTEAFF
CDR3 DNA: TGTGCCACAGGGAAAACAGGGGGGACTGAAGCTTTCTTT

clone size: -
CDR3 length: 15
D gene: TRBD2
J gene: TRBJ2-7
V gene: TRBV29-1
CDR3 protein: CSVEDSGGSSYEQYF
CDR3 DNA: TGCAGCGTTGAAGATAGCGGGGGGAGCTCCTACGAGCAGTACTTC

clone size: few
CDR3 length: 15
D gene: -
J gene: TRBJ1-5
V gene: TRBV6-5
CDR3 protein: CASSYSLGVTQPQHF
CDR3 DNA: TGTGCCAGCAGTTACTCACTCGGGGTTACTCAGCCCCAGCATTTT

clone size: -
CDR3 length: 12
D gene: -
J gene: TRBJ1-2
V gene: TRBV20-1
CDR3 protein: CSASTGFNGYTF
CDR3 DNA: TGCAGTGCTAGTACAGGGTTCAATGGCTACACCTTC

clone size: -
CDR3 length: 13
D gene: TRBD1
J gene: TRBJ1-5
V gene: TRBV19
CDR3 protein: CATWDSTNQPQHF
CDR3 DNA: TGTGCCACCTGGGACAGTACCAATCAGCCCCAGCATTTT

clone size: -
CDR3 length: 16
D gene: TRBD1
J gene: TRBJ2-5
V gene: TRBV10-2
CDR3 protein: CASSEYRGQPQETQYF
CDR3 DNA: TGCGCCAGCAGTGAATACAGGGGGCAACCTCAAGAGACCCAGTACTTC

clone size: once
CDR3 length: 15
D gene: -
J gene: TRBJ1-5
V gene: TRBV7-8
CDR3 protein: CASSLASGINQPQHF
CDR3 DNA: TGTGCCAGCAGCTTAGCGTCAGGGATCAATCAGCCCCAGCATTTT

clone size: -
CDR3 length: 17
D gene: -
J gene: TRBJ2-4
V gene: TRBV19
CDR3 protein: CASTNPGGGASKNIQYF
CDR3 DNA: TGTGCCAGCACAAACCCTGGGGGGGGCGCTTCCAAAAACATTCAGTACTTC

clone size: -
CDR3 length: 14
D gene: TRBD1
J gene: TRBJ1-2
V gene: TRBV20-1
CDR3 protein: CSASPTKTGQGYTF
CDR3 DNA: TGCAGTGCTAGTCCCACCAAGACAGGGCAGGGCTACACCTTC

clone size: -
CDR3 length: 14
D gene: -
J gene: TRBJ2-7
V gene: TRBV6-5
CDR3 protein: CASKWGESSYEQYF
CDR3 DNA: TGTGCCAGCAAGTGGGGGGAAAGCTCCTACGAGCAGTACTTC